This is a list of T cell receptor beta chains from one sample in a study of response to subunit inactivated influenza vaccine. TCRdb reprocessed the RT-PCR reads with MiXCR, giving one entry per CDR3 protein. The sample lists over 650,000 distinct CDR3 sequences, approximately 18% occurring once. The sequences come from PBMCs from blood, collected around 5 days after vaccination. Receptor source: a man aged 45-65 years who received an inactivated influenza vaccine. CDR3s include the opening cysteine and the closing phenylalanine or tryptophan. Each record gives: clone size, V gene, J gene, D gene, CDR3 protein, CDR3 DNA. D genes are given only for firm matches. Expanded clones get a size class; other rows say once, few or many, or leave the size out.

clone_size: NA
v_call: TRBV7-9
j_call: TRBJ1-2
d_call: NA
cdr3_aa: CASSTRTVGRGYTF
cdr3_nt: TGTGCCAGCAGCACTAGGACAGTGGGCAGGGGCTACACCTTC

clone_size: NA
v_call: TRBV7-9
j_call: TRBJ2-3
d_call: NA
cdr3_aa: CASSLGGGVTDTQYF
cdr3_nt: TGTGCCAGCAGCTTGGGTGGAGGGGTCACAGATACGCAGTATTTT

clone_size: NA
v_call: TRBV7-2
j_call: TRBJ2-5
d_call: NA
cdr3_aa: CASSQIRTELQETQYF
cdr3_nt: TGTGCCAGCAGCCAAATAAGGACAGAGCTCCAAGAGACCCAGTACTTC

clone_size: NA
v_call: TRBV4-2
j_call: TRBJ2-7
d_call: TRBD2
cdr3_aa: CASSQDQRRVAGSWDEQYF
cdr3_nt: TGTGCCAGCAGCCAAGATCAACGGAGGGTAGCGGGATCTTGGGACGAGCAGTACTTC

clone_size: NA
v_call: TRBV29-1
j_call: TRBJ2-3
d_call: NA
cdr3_aa: CSVGEYYGPDTQYF
cdr3_nt: TGCAGCGTTGGGGAATACTATGGGCCAGATACGCAGTATTTT

clone_size: few
v_call: TRBV20-1
j_call: TRBJ1-2
d_call: NA
cdr3_aa: CSARDRWGSRNYGYTF
cdr3_nt: TGCAGTGCTAGAGATCGTTGGGGCAGTCGCAACTATGGCTACACCTTC

clone_size: NA
v_call: TRBV20-1
j_call: TRBJ2-5
d_call: NA
cdr3_aa: CSARDRYQETQYF
cdr3_nt: TGCAGTGCCCGTGACAGGTACCAAGAGACCCAGTACTTC

clone_size: NA
v_call: TRBV5-1
j_call: TRBJ2-5
d_call: NA
cdr3_aa: CASSLASRTGGETQYF
cdr3_nt: TGCGCCAGCAGCTTGGCTTCGCGGACTGGGGGGGAGACCCAGTACTTC

clone_size: NA
v_call: TRBV3-1
j_call: TRBJ2-7
d_call: NA
cdr3_aa: CASRGRGNEQYF
cdr3_nt: TGTGCCAGCAGGGGCAGGGGCAACGAGCAGTACTTC

clone_size: few
v_call: TRBV7-8
j_call: TRBJ2-3
d_call: NA
cdr3_aa: CASSLFGRNTDTQYF
cdr3_nt: TGTGCCAGCAGCTTATTTGGGCGGAACACAGATACGCAGTATTTT

clone_size: few
v_call: TRBV6-1
j_call: TRBJ2-5
d_call: TRBD2
cdr3_aa: CASSEAGGIGETQYF
cdr3_nt: TGTGCCAGCAGTGAAGCGGGAGGGATCGGGGAGACCCAGTACTTC

clone_size: NA
v_call: TRBV20-1
j_call: TRBJ2-3
d_call: NA
cdr3_aa: CSVRRARSADTQYF
cdr3_nt: TGCAGTGTACGGAGGGCCAGGAGCGCAGATACGCAGTATTTT

clone_size: many
v_call: TRBV7-3
j_call: TRBJ2-1
d_call: TRBD2
cdr3_aa: CASSFGLAGYNEQFF
cdr3_nt: TGTGCCAGCAGCTTCGGACTAGCGGGGTACAATGAGCAGTTCTTC

clone_size: NA
v_call: TRBV12-3/TRBV12-4
j_call: TRBJ1-1
d_call: NA
cdr3_aa: CATGHSTPHTEAFF
cdr3_nt: TGTGCAACGGGACACTCAACTCCCCACACTGAAGCTTTCTTT

clone_size: NA
v_call: TRBV7-6
j_call: TRBJ2-1
d_call: TRBD2
cdr3_aa: CASSIGSGRSYNEQFF
cdr3_nt: TGTGCCAGCAGCATAGGGAGCGGGAGGTCCTACAATGAGCAGTTCTTC

clone_size: NA
v_call: TRBV5-6
j_call: TRBJ1-1
d_call: NA
cdr3_aa: CASSLRGGFEAFF
cdr3_nt: TGTGCCAGCAGCTTGCGAGGGGGATTTGAAGCTTTCTTT

clone_size: NA
v_call: TRBV3-1
j_call: TRBJ1-1
d_call: NA
cdr3_aa: CASSFLGDTEAFF
cdr3_nt: TGTGCCAGCAGCTTCCTTGGGGACACTGAAGCTTTCTTT

clone_size: few
v_call: TRBV6-5
j_call: TRBJ1-1
d_call: NA
cdr3_aa: CASSPGGGGAFF
cdr3_nt: TGTGCCAGCAGTCCCGGGGGCGGCGGGGCTTTCTTT

clone_size: NA
v_call: TRBV12-3/TRBV12-4
j_call: TRBJ2-7
d_call: TRBD1
cdr3_aa: CASSNIGQGDREQYF
cdr3_nt: TGTGCCAGCAGCAACATCGGACAGGGGGATCGCGAGCAGTACTTC

clone_size: many
v_call: TRBV27
j_call: TRBJ1-2
d_call: NA
cdr3_aa: CASSLSGTYGYTF
cdr3_nt: TGTGCCAGCAGTTTATCCGGGACATATGGCTACACCTTC

clone_size: few
v_call: TRBV20-1
j_call: TRBJ2-5
d_call: NA
cdr3_aa: CSARAYQETQYF
cdr3_nt: TGCAGTGCAAGGGCGTACCAAGAGACCCAGTACTTC

clone_size: many
v_call: TRBV7-6
j_call: TRBJ1-1
d_call: NA
cdr3_aa: CASSLRQNTEAFF
cdr3_nt: TGTGCCAGCAGCTTAAGGCAGAACACTGAAGCTTTCTTT

clone_size: few
v_call: TRBV10-2
j_call: TRBJ2-5
d_call: NA
cdr3_aa: CASSPRTQQETQYF
cdr3_nt: TGCGCCAGCAGTCCTCGGACACAGCAAGAGACCCAGTACTTC

clone_size: few
v_call: TRBV9
j_call: TRBJ2-5
d_call: NA
cdr3_aa: CASSVHGDQESQYF
cdr3_nt: TGTGCCAGCAGCGTACATGGGGACCAAGAGTCCCAGTACTTC

clone_size: NA
v_call: TRBV20-1
j_call: TRBJ2-3
d_call: TRBD1
cdr3_aa: CSASSGTGSTDTQYF
cdr3_nt: TGCAGTGCTAGCTCCGGGACAGGCAGCACAGATACGCAGTATTTT

clone_size: NA
v_call: TRBV29-1
j_call: TRBJ1-1
d_call: NA
cdr3_aa: CSVVRPLGTEAFF
cdr3_nt: TGCAGCGTTGTGCGGCCCCTAGGCACTGAAGCTTTCTTT

clone_size: few
v_call: TRBV10-3
j_call: TRBJ2-7
d_call: NA
cdr3_aa: CAISGLGGWGEQYF
cdr3_nt: TGTGCCATCAGTGGCTTAGGAGGATGGGGGGAGCAGTACTTC

clone_size: NA
v_call: TRBV5-5
j_call: TRBJ1-3
d_call: NA
cdr3_aa: CASSFRDKRTIYF
cdr3_nt: TGTGCCAGCAGCTTCCGGGACAAGCGCACCATATATTTT

clone_size: few
v_call: TRBV9
j_call: TRBJ1-1
d_call: NA
cdr3_aa: CASSIRDTNTEAFF
cdr3_nt: TGTGCCAGCAGCATTCGGGACACCAACACTGAAGCTTTCTTT

clone_size: few
v_call: TRBV29-1
j_call: TRBJ2-5
d_call: NA
cdr3_aa: CSVATDSWYQETQYF
cdr3_nt: TGCAGCGTTGCAACTGACAGTTGGTACCAAGAGACCCAGTACTTC

clone_size: NA
v_call: TRBV7-2
j_call: TRBJ2-1
d_call: TRBD2
cdr3_aa: CASSLGGLAEQFF
cdr3_nt: TGTGCCAGCAGCTTAGGAGGACTAGCGGAGCAGTTCTTC

clone_size: NA
v_call: TRBV2
j_call: TRBJ2-3
d_call: TRBD2
cdr3_aa: CASSESLAGASSTDTQYF
cdr3_nt: TGTGCCAGCAGTGAAAGTCTAGCGGGGGCCAGTAGCACAGATACGCAGTATTTT

clone_size: NA
v_call: TRBV28
j_call: TRBJ1-2
d_call: NA
cdr3_aa: CASSLPGTLSEDGYTF
cdr3_nt: TGTGCCAGCAGTTTACCCGGCACCTTGTCAGAGGACGGCTACACCTTC

clone_size: NA
v_call: TRBV7-8
j_call: TRBJ2-2
d_call: NA
cdr3_aa: CASSLRDFNTGELFF
cdr3_nt: TGTGCCAGCAGCTTAAGAGACTTTAACACCGGGGAGCTGTTTTTT

clone_size: few
v_call: TRBV12-3/TRBV12-4
j_call: TRBJ2-3
d_call: NA
cdr3_aa: CASSLEGLIADTQYF
cdr3_nt: TGTGCCAGCAGTTTAGAAGGATTGATCGCAGATACGCAGTATTTT

clone_size: NA
v_call: TRBV20-1
j_call: TRBJ1-1
d_call: NA
cdr3_aa: CSASPPSGEAFF
cdr3_nt: TGCAGTGCTAGTCCGCCCTCCGGTGAAGCTTTCTTT

clone_size: once
v_call: TRBV4-1
j_call: TRBJ2-7
d_call: NA
cdr3_aa: CASSQDWGGTTYEQYF
cdr3_nt: TGCGCCAGCAGCCAAGATTGGGGCGGGACAACATACGAGCAGTACTTC

clone_size: many
v_call: TRBV20-1
j_call: TRBJ2-3
d_call: NA
cdr3_aa: CSARDGGPRETDTQYF
cdr3_nt: TGCAGTGCTAGAGATGGCGGCCCACGGGAGACAGATACGCAGTATTTT

clone_size: NA
v_call: TRBV20-1
j_call: TRBJ2-7
d_call: NA
cdr3_aa: CSAPKAGSYEQYF
cdr3_nt: TGCAGTGCTCCCAAGGCCGGCTCCTACGAGCAGTACTTC

clone_size: few
v_call: TRBV20-1
j_call: TRBJ2-5
d_call: NA
cdr3_aa: CSARVPWGETQYF
cdr3_nt: TGCAGTGCTAGAGTCCCCTGGGGAGAGACCCAGTACTTC

clone_size: many
v_call: TRBV5-8
j_call: TRBJ2-1
d_call: NA
cdr3_aa: CASSLPRRGYVDEQFF
cdr3_nt: TGTGCCAGCAGCTTGCCCAGAAGGGGGTATGTAGATGAGCAGTTCTTC

clone_size: few
v_call: TRBV20-1
j_call: TRBJ2-1
d_call: TRBD2
cdr3_aa: CSASTGTSFYNEQFF
cdr3_nt: TGCAGTGCCTCAACCGGGACTAGCTTCTACAATGAGCAGTTCTTC

clone_size: few
v_call: TRBV7-8
j_call: TRBJ2-7
d_call: NA
cdr3_aa: CASSPGRTTYEQYF
cdr3_nt: TGTGCCAGCAGCCCGGGGAGGACCACCTACGAGCAGTACTTC

clone_size: NA
v_call: TRBV12-2
j_call: TRBJ2-5
d_call: NA
cdr3_aa: CASRPQGMVQETQYF
cdr3_nt: TGTGCAAGTCGCCCTCAGGGCATGGTCCAAGAGACCCAGTACTTC

clone_size: many
v_call: TRBV6-1
j_call: TRBJ2-5
d_call: NA
cdr3_aa: CASSGGGETQYF
cdr3_nt: TGTGCCAGCAGTGGTGGCGGAGAGACCCAGTACTTC

clone_size: NA
v_call: TRBV10-3
j_call: TRBJ2-7
d_call: TRBD2
cdr3_aa: CAIGLAGTYEQYF
cdr3_nt: TGTGCCATCGGACTAGCGGGGACCTACGAGCAGTACTTC

clone_size: few
v_call: TRBV5-1
j_call: TRBJ2-7
d_call: NA
cdr3_aa: CASSSTLGSNTYEQYF
cdr3_nt: TGCGCCAGCAGCTCGACTCTAGGAAGTAACACCTACGAGCAGTACTTC